Listed below are T cell receptor beta chains from one sample, sequenced in a study of blood T cell repertoires in COVID-19. TCRdb's table, derived via immunoSEQ multiplex PCR, lists solely in-frame clones and lacks some. The table has 20,000 to 30,000 clones, about 92% seen once. The sample consisted of peripheral blood. The receptors come from a human donor in a cohort sampled during active COVID-19. The CDR3 runs from the conserved cysteine through the conserved F or W. The order of the fields is V gene, clone size, D gene, J gene, CDR3 DNA, CDR3 protein. A D gene is named only where the DNA matches it firmly. Some rows have no size entry. The others give once, few or many, or a class for an expanded clone.

TRBV5-6	.	.	TRBJ2-7	TGTGCCAGCAGCTTTCTAGGGGGCTACGAGCAGTACTTC	CASSFLGGYEQYF
TRBV7-8	.	.	TRBJ1-1	TGTGCCAGCAGCTTAAGGGGTAGGAACACTGAAGCTTTCTTT	CASSLRGRNTEAFF
TRBV28	.	TRBD1	TRBJ2-7	TGTGCCAGCACCTCAGGGGGTATCTCCTACGAGCAGTACTTC	CASTSGGISYEQYF
TRBV14	.	.	TRBJ2-1	TGTGCCAGCAGCCAGCGGCAGGGGGGATACAATGAGCAGTTCTTC	CASSQRQGGYNEQFF
TRBV5-1	.	TRBD1	TRBJ2-1	TGCGCCAGCAGCCTACATAGACAGGGGGGATATGAGCAGTTCTTC	CASSLHRQGGYEQFF
TRBV7-2	.	TRBD1	TRBJ1-1	TGTGCCAGCAGCTTATGGACAGGGGGCGCGGGCACTGAAGCTTTCTTT	CASSLWTGGAGTEAFF
TRBV15	.	.	TRBJ1-5	TGTGCCACCAGCAGAGATCAACAGCCCCAGCATTTT	CATSRDQQPQHF
TRBV27	once	.	TRBJ1-1	TGTGCCAGCAGTTTATCGAACCAGGGAACTGAAGCTTTCTTT	CASSLSNQGTEAFF
TRBV24-1	once	.	TRBJ2-3	TGTGCCACCAGTGATTTGGGGGACACCGATTTTAACACAGATACGCAGTATTTT	CATSDLGDTDFNTDTQYF
TRBV10-3	.	TRBD2	TRBJ2-1	TGTGCCATCACAATAGGACTAGCGGGGACCAATGAGCAGTTCTTC	CAITIGLAGTNEQFF
TRBV18	.	.	TRBJ1-2	TGTGCCAGCTCACCACTCTCAGGGGATGGCTACACCTTC	CASSPLSGDGYTF
TRBV6-6	.	TRBD1	TRBJ1-1	TGTGCCAGCAGAAGACAGGGTAGGACTGAAGCTTTCTTT	CASRRQGRTEAFF
TRBV7-9	few	.	TRBJ1-5	TGTGCCAGCAGCCTTGGCAATCAGCCCCAGCATTTT	CASSLGNQPQHF
TRBV30	.	TRBD1	TRBJ1-3	TGTGCCTGGAGCCCGAAAGGGGGCTTCGGGGACACCATATATTTT	CAWSPKGGFGDTIYF
TRBV15	.	TRBD2	TRBJ2-7	TGTGCCACCAGCTTAAGCGGGAGTCTAAACGAGCAGTACTTC	CATSLSGSLNEQYF
TRBV24-1	.	.	TRBJ2-5	TGTGCCACCAGTGATTCCCTCTCCCAAGAGACCCAGTACTTC	CATSDSLSQETQYF
TRBV18	few	.	TRBJ1-5	TGTGCCAGCTCACCACTGTTTACGGGGAATCAGCCCCAGCATTTT	CASSPLFTGNQPQHF
TRBV12-3/TRBV12-4	.	TRBD1	TRBJ1-5	TGTGCCAGCAGTCCAGGGGGCGGGCAGCCCCAGCATTTT	CASSPGGGQPQHF
TRBV5-5	.	.	TRBJ2-7	TGTGCCAGCAGCCTCCCCGGCGGCTACGAGCAGTACTTC	CASSLPGGYEQYF
TRBV21-1	.	.	TRBJ2-3	TGTGCCAGCAGCCACACAGGGGAGGCAGATACGCAGTATTTT	CASSHTGEADTQYF
TRBV13	.	.	TRBJ2-7	TGTGCCAGCAGCCACCGAGATGCCTACGAGCAGTACTTC	CASSHRDAYEQYF
TRBV18	.	.	TRBJ1-5	TGTGCCAGCTCACGAAGGGAGAGCAATCAGCCCCAGCATTTT	CASSRRESNQPQHF
TRBV27	.	.	TRBJ1-5	TGTGCCAGCAGTTTATATTCTCAGGTGTATAGCAATCAGCCCCAGCATTTT	CASSLYSQVYSNQPQHF
TRBV19	.	TRBD2	TRBJ2-1	TGTGCCAGTAGTGCGTCTAGCGGGGGGGCACATGAGCAGTTCTTC	CASSASSGGAHEQFF
TRBV28	.	.	TRBJ2-5	TGTGCCAGCAGCTCAAACGGGGGTCCGCCTCAAGAGACCCAGTACTTC	CASSSNGGPPQETQYF
TRBV3-1/TRBV3-2	.	.	TRBJ1-3	TGTGCCAGCAGCCCGTCGGGGGGTCGGAACACCATATATTTT	CASSPSGGRNTIYF
TRBV19	.	.	TRBJ1-1	TGTGCCAGTAGGGGGGACACCGTAAAAGCTTTCTTT	CASRGDTVKAFF
TRBV28	once	.	TRBJ1-5	TGTGCCAGCATCTTAGGGGGGGGGCAGCCCCAGCATTTT	CASILGGGQPQHF
TRBV3-1/TRBV3-2	.	.	TRBJ1-3	TGTGCCAGCAGCCAAGAACGTTTGGCAATCGGAAACACCATATATTTT	CASSQERLAIGNTIYF
TRBV9	.	.	TRBJ2-2	TGTGCCAGCAGCGTAACCGGGACACAGAGCACCGGGGAGCTGTTTTTT	CASSVTGTQSTGELFF
TRBV15	.	TRBD1	TRBJ2-1	TGTGCCACCAGCACGGGACAGGGAGAGAATGAGCAGTTCTTC	CATSTGQGENEQFF
TRBV6-2/TRBV6-3	.	.	TRBJ1-5	TGTGCCAGCAGTTATGAACAGGCCTACCCCTGGGGTCAGCCCCAGCATTTT	CASSYEQAYPWGQPQHF
TRBV11-1	.	TRBD2	TRBJ2-1	TGTGCCACCCTCGGGAGGGCAGGAGACAATGAGCAGTTCTTC	CATLGRAGDNEQFF
TRBV24-1	once	.	TRBJ2-1	TGTGCCACCAGTCTCAGGAACAATGAGCAGTTCTTC	CATSLRNNEQFF
TRBV20-1	.	TRBD2	TRBJ2-1	TGCAGTGCTAGTGGGGGTCGAGCGGGAGGGCCCAATGAGCAGTTCTTC	CSASGGRAGGPNEQFF
TRBV11-3	.	.	TRBJ2-7	TGTGCCAGCAGCATAGGGGGGGGCGATCTCTCCGAGCAGTACTTC	CASSIGGGDLSEQYF
TRBV6-6	.	TRBD1	TRBJ1-2	TGTGCCAGCAGTTATCCCAGGGGGCGAAGTCTTGATGGCTACACCTTC	CASSYPRGRSLDGYTF
TRBV27	.	.	TRBJ1-3	TGTGCCAGCAGTAGTAGGGGCTCTGGAAACACCATATATTTT	CASSSRGSGNTIYF
TRBV10-1	.	.	TRBJ1-1	TGCGCCAGCAGTGAGTCCGTGGGCCGGAACACTGAAGCTTTCTTT	CASSESVGRNTEAFF
TRBV20-1	.	.	TRBJ1-1	TGCAGTGCTAGTCTGCGGGGGCTCAGGAACACTGAAGCTTTCTTT	CSASLRGLRNTEAFF
TRBV10-3	.	TRBD2	TRBJ2-3	TGTGCCATCAGTGAGCAGACTAGCGGCACAGATACGCAGTATTTT	CAISEQTSGTDTQYF
TRBV30	.	TRBD2	TRBJ2-5	TGTGCCTGGAGTGCACAACTAGCGGGAGGAGAGACCCAGTACTTC	CAWSAQLAGGETQYF
TRBV6-5	.	.	TRBJ1-6	TGTGCCAGCGGACCGTTCGGGAAGGCCCTCCACTTT	CASGPFGKALHF